The T cell receptor (beta chain) described here comes from a study of blood T cell repertoires in COVID-19. Germline lookup yields CDR1 SGHNT and CDR2 YYREEE (reference sequence). The ends were cut back, 0 bases at V and 0 bases at J, with 7 bases in the middle. The CDR3 loop spans 15 amino acids. The assay was immunoSEQ multiplex PCR, and TCRdb's table has in-frame clones only and misses some. The table shows 50,000 to 75,000 clones, with around 84% occurring only once. The clonotype comes from a man aged 55 to 70 with acute or convalescent COVID-19. The sequencing sample was made of peripheral blood. This sequence joins TRBV5-4 and TRBJ1-3; D gene uncertain. CDR3 coding DNA: TGTGCCAGCAGCTTGGATAGGAGCTCTGGAAACACCATATATTTT. It translates to CASSLDRSSGNTIYF.